A selection of T cell receptor beta chains follows, all from one sample in a study of blood T cell repertoires in COVID-19. The repertoire was sequenced with immunoSEQ multiplex PCR; TCRdb's copy has only in-frame clones and lacks some. The profile shows more than 200,000 clones, about four fifths of them singletons. The sequenced material came from peripheral blood. These receptor sequences come from a woman aged 40 to 50 with active or convalescent COVID-19. The CDR3 runs from the conserved cysteine through the conserved F or W. Fields, in order: V gene, J gene, D gene, clone size, CDR3 protein, CDR3 DNA. The D gene is left open where the match is weak. Only part of the rows carry a size: once, few, many, or a class if the clone is expanded.

TRBV6-5	TRBJ1-1	-	-	CASSYSQGAEAFF	TGTGCCAGCAGTTACTCGCAGGGTGCTGAAGCTTTCTTT
TRBV30	TRBJ2-3	TRBD2	-	CAWSGGGGTDTQYF	TGTGCCTGGAGTGGGGGGGGAGGCACAGATACGCAGTATTTT
TRBV12-3/TRBV12-4	TRBJ1-2	TRBD1	-	CASRRQGGYGYTF	TGTGCCAGCAGGAGACAGGGCGGCTATGGCTACACCTTC
TRBV7-8	TRBJ1-2	TRBD1	-	CASSLGTGEIGYGYTF	TGTGCCAGCAGCCTCGGGACAGGGGAGATAGGCTATGGCTACACCTTC
TRBV3-1/TRBV3-2	TRBJ1-5	TRBD1	-	CASSQHQPGQGRQPQHF	TGTGCCAGCAGCCAACATCAACCGGGACAGGGGAGACAGCCCCAGCATTTT
TRBV11-2	TRBJ1-6	TRBD1	few	CASSPTGDNNSPLHF	TGTGCCAGCAGCCCCACAGGGGACAATAATTCACCCCTCCACTTT
TRBV5-1	TRBJ1-2	-	-	CASSPQPGADGYTF	TGCGCCAGCAGCCCGCAACCAGGGGCAGATGGCTACACCTTC
TRBV6-6	TRBJ2-3	TRBD1	-	CASGQQGALPDTQYF	TGTGCCAGCGGTCAACAGGGGGCATTGCCAGATACGCAGTATTTT
TRBV7-3	TRBJ1-5	TRBD1	-	CASSPGRGPNQPQHF	TGTGCCAGCAGCCCCGGAAGGGGGCCAAATCAGCCCCAGCATTTT
TRBV7-9	TRBJ2-5	TRBD1	-	CASSRQGGQETQYF	TGTGCCAGCAGTCGACAGGGGGGCCAAGAGACCCAGTACTTC
TRBV19	TRBJ1-2	-	-	CASSPSGSYGYTF	TGTGCCAGTAGTCCATCAGGGTCCTATGGCTACACCTTC
TRBV10-3	TRBJ2-7	-	-	CAISESTGTYEQYF	TGTGCCATCAGTGAGTCGACAGGGACTTACGAGCAGTACTTC
TRBV11-3	TRBJ1-6	-	once	CASSPPGAYNSPLHF	TGTGCCAGCAGCCCCCCGGGGGCCTATAATTCACCCCTCCACTTT
TRBV12-3/TRBV12-4	TRBJ2-1	TRBD1	-	CASSFDRDNEQFF	TGTGCCAGCAGTTTCGACAGGGACAATGAGCAGTTCTTC